One and the same sample provided the 16 T cell receptor beta chains below, sequenced in a study of radiation and T cells in renal cell carcinoma. As to time point: baseline pretreatment blood. Treatment in this sample: 15 Gy SBRT to primary tumor, nephrectomy 4 weeks later. TCRdb's table, derived via immunoSEQ multiplex PCR, lists solely in-frame clones and lacks some. The sample gives 150,000 or so clones, 88% of which show up once; around 4.4% is in the top ten. Sequenced here: blood, sampled from a patient whose treatment included radiotherapy and nephrectomy. These receptors were collected from a woman between 65 and 79 years old with renal cell carcinoma.

The V and J genes are TRBV4-3 and TRBJ2-3; no clear D. V dropped 4 bases and J dropped 1 base, with 6 bases sitting between them. Germline CDR1 reads LGHNA; CDR2 reads YSLEER. The CDR3 totals 13 residues. The chain's CDR3 is CASSPSGTDTQYF. CDR3 nucleotides: TGCGCCAGCAGCCCTTCGGGCACAGATACGCAGTATTTT.

This chain uses TRBV7-2 with TRBJ2-5; a possible D gene is TRBD1 (5 bases). Germline V gene data show CDR1 as SGHTA and CDR2 as FQGNSA. The V end was cut by 5 bases, the J end by 4 bases, with 17 bases between. The CDR3 spans 15 residues. CDR3 sequence: CASSRSLQALETQYF. CDR3 in DNA: TGTGCCAGCAGCCGGTCCCTACAGGCCCTAGAGACCCAGTACTTC. Filled out from reference TRBV7-2 and TRBJ2-5, the complete variable domain reads GAGVSQSPSNKVTEKGKDVELRCDPISGHTALYWYRQSLGQGLEFLIYFQGNSAPDKSGLPSDRFSAERTGGSVSTLTIQRTQQEDSAVYLCASSRSLQALETQYFGPGTRLLVL.

The chain has TRBV19 and TRBJ2-5, with D possibly matching TRBD2 (7 bases). Trimming took off 1 base at V and 5 bases at J, with 11 bases between the two ends. This CDR3 has 14 amino acids. CDR1 and CDR2 (germline): LNHDA, SQIVND (reference sequence). CDR3 DNA: TGTGCCAGTAGTATAGTAGGGAGGGGGGAGACCCAGTACTTC. Residues: CASSIVGRGETQYF.

V is TRBV7-9 and J is TRBJ2-7; 10 bases are a match to TRBD1. CDR3 length: 13 residues. With V trimmed by 8 bases and J by 2 bases, 3 bases remained unmatched. From germline, CDR1 is SEHNR and CDR2 FQNEAQ (reference sequence). Here the CDR3 reads CASLGQGTYEQYF. CDR3 nucleotides: TGTGCCAGCCTGGGACAGGGGACCTACGAGCAGTACTTC.

The chain combines TRBV6-5 with TRBJ2-2; 10 nucleotides match TRBD2. There are 15 residues in the CDR3. Trimming at V came to 6 bases and at J to 6 bases, leaving 7 bases not matched to a gene. Germline CDR1 reads MNHEY; CDR2 reads SVGAGI. CDR3 DNA: TGTGCCAGCAGATCGAGCGGGGGGGCCGCCGGGGAGCTGTTTTTT. Translated, it gives CASRSSGGAAGELFF.

The chain links TRBV19 to TRBJ2-7, with 7 bases lining up with TRBD2. The CDR3 totals 13 residues. Germline V gene sequence: CDR1 LNHDA, CDR2 SQIVND (reference sequence). Trimming took 3 bases from V and 3 from J; bases not matched to a gene: 2. CDR3 in amino acids: CASSIGGDYEQYF. The DNA of the CDR3 is TGTGCCAGTAGTATTGGGGGGGACTACGAGCAGTACTTC.

The chain's CDR3 is CASSLDAGNYGYTF. The CDR3 DNA reads TGTGCCAGCAGCTTAGATGCAGGAAACTATGGCTACACCTTC. This chain uses TRBV11-3 with TRBJ1-2; D uncertain. The V end was cut by 0 bases, the J end by 2 bases, with 7 bases between. This CDR3 region has 14 residues. CDR1 is SGHNT, CDR2 YENEEA, per germline.

The chain carries TRBV30 and TRBJ2-3; 8 bases align to TRBD2. V was pared by 3 bases and J by 3 bases, with 8 bases of the junction left unmatched. The CDR3 covers 15 residues. The V gene's germline CDR1 is GTSNPN and CDR2 SVGIG (reference sequence). CDR3 sequence (DNA): TGTGCCTGGAGCCAACGGGGGGGCCGTACAGATACGCAGTATTTT. It codes for CAWSQRGGRTDTQYF.

The V gene is TRBV30, the J gene TRBJ1-2; D unresolved. The CDR3 length is 14 residues. V gave up 3 bases and J gave up 3 bases, with 14 bases separating them. Germline loops: CDR1 GTSNPN, CDR2 SVGIG (reference sequence). The CDR3 reads CAWRAQTAHYGYTF. Here the CDR3 DNA reads TGTGCCTGGAGGGCACAAACAGCGCACTATGGCTACACCTTC.

The rearrangement links TRBV27 to TRBJ1-1; D is perhaps TRBD1 (6 bases). The CDR3 consists of 13 residues. CDR1 and CDR2 (germline): MNHEY, SMNVEV (reference sequence). V dropped 8 bases and J dropped 7 bases, with 17 bases sitting between them. Written as DNA, the CDR3 is TGTGCCAGCCAACAACGGGGGCTAAGTGAAGCTTTCTTT. Translating it yields CASQQRGLSEAFF.

The chain couples TRBV5-5 to TRBJ1-5; tentatively, D is TRBD1 (5 bases). The CDR3 totals 14 residues. The V end lost 4 bases, the J end lost 0 bases, and 8 bases lay between the germline ends. CDR1 is SGHKS and CDR2 is YYEKEE in the germline V gene (reference sequence). The CDR3 coding sequence is TGTGCCAGCAGCAGGACAAATAGCAATCAGCCCCAGCATTTT. It encodes CASSRTNSNQPQHF.

The CDR3 DNA reads TGTGCCAGCAGCGTATGGGACAGGGAGGATGGAAACACCATATATTTT. Translated: CASSVWDREDGNTIYF. This chain links TRBV7-8 with TRBJ1-3, with 9 bases that match TRBD1. The CDR3 spans 16 residues. Looked up from germline, CDR1 is SGHVS and CDR2 is FQNEAQ. The trim removed 5 bases at V and 3 bases at J, leaving 8 bases unmatched.

The chain has TRBV9 and TRBJ2-6, with D perhaps TRBD1 (6 bases). The CDR3 consists of 18 residues. V shed 4 bases and J shed 2 bases, with 19 bases lying between them. Germline assignment: CDR1 SGDLS and CDR2 YYNGEE. The CDR3 bases are TGTGCCAGCAGCCCCCGGGATGGGGGCCCCCCTGGGGCCAACGTCCTGACTTTC. It specifies CASSPRDGGPPGANVLTF.

The chain is built from TRBV4-2 and TRBJ1-2, with D possibly being TRBD1 (5 bases). The germline gives CDR1 LGHNA, CDR2 YNFKEQ. Trimming left V 5 bases short and J 1 base short, with 17 bases between. The CDR3 consists of 16 residues. DNA of the CDR3: TGTGCCAGCAGCTTGGGGGGATTGAGGGTTAACTATGGCTACACCTTC. Amino acids: CASSLGGLRVNYGYTF.

The J gene is TRBJ1-1, the V gene TRBV11-2; D might be TRBD1 (5 bases). With 1 base removed from V and 3 bases from J, the gap between germline ends came to 15 bases. The germline V gene encodes CDR1 SGHAT and CDR2 FQNNGV. The CDR3 sequence is 16 residues long. CDR3: CASSLGATVRDTEAFF. The CDR3 bases are TGTGCCAGCAGCTTAGGGGCGACAGTTAGGGACACTGAAGCTTTCTTT. The whole variable domain, filled in from reference TRBV11-2 and TRBJ1-1, reads EAGVAQSPRYKIIEKRQSVAFWCNPISGHATLYWYQQILGQGPKLLIQFQNNGVVDDSQLPKDRFSAERLKGVDSTLKIQPAKLEDSAVYLCASSLGATVRDTEAFFGQGTRLTVV.

The chain carries TRBV6-5 and TRBJ1-4, with D hard to call. The germline V gene encodes CDR1 MNHEY and CDR2 SVGAGI. The V gene lost 6 bases and the J gene lost 0 bases, with 11 bases spanning the gap. The CDR3 runs 15 residues. CDR3: CASRPDGATNEKLFF. CDR3 coding DNA: TGTGCCAGCAGACCTGACGGTGCAACTAATGAAAAACTGTTTTTT.